This TCR beta chain stems from a study of cytomegalovirus exposure and HLA in healthy donors. The V segment lost 5 bases and the J segment 8 bases; nucleotides outside the gene matches: 4. Germline V gene lookup returns CDR1 SGHVS and CDR2 FNYEAQ. This CDR3 spans 13 amino acids. Vbeta (60) and Jbeta (13) primers were used in the PCR. Sequenced by immunoSEQ multiplex PCR; TCRdb stores in-frame clones only, minus some. The data hold some 160,000 clones, with 80% to 85% observed a single time. The rearrangement uses TRBV7-6 and TRBJ1-4; 8 bases fit TRBD1. Sequencing was performed on PBMCs. This receptor was obtained from a male donor in good health and CMV-seronegative. CDR3 region: CASSRNRGEKLFF. In DNA, the CDR3 is TGTGCCAGCAGCAGAAACAGGGGGGAAAAACTGTTTTTT.